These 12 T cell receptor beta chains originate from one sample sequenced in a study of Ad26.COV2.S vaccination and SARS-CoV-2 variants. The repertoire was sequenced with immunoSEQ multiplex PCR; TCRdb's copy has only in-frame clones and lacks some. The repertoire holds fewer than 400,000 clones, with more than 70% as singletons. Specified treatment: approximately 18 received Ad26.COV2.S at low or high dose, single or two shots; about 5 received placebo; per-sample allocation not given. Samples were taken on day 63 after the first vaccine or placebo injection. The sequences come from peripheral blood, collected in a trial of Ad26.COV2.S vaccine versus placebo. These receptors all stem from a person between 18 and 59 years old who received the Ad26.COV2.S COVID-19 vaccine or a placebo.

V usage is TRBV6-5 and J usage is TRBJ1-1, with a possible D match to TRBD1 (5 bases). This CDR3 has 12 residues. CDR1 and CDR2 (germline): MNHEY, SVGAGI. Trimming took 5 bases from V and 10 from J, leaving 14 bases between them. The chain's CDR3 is CASSNSPGTAFF. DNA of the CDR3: TGTGCCAGCAGTAACAGTCCAGGGACAGCTTTCTTT.

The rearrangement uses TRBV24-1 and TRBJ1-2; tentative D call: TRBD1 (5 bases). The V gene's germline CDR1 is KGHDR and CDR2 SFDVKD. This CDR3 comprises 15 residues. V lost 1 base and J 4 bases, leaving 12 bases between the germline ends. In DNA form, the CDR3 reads TGTGCCACCAGTGATTTCAGACGGACAATCTATGGCTACACCTTC. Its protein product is CATSDFRRTIYGYTF.

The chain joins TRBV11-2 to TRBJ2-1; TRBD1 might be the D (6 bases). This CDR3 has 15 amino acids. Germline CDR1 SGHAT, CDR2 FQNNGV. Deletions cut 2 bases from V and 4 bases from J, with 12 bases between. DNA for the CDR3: TGTGCCAGCAGCTTATGGAAGGACAGATACAATGAGCAGTTCTTC. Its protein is CASSLWKDRYNEQFF. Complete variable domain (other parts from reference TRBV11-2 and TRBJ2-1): EAGVAQSPRYKIIEKRQSVAFWCNPISGHATLYWYQQILGQGPKLLIQFQNNGVVDDSQLPKDRFSAERLKGVDSTLKIQPAKLEDSAVYLCASSLWKDRYNEQFFGPGTRLTVL.

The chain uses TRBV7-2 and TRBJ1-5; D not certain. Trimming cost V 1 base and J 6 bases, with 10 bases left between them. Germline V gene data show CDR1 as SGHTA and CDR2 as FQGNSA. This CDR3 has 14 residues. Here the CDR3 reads CASSLGSKSQPQHF. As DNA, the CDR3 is TGTGCCAGCAGCTTAGGCTCCAAGAGTCAGCCCCAGCATTTT.

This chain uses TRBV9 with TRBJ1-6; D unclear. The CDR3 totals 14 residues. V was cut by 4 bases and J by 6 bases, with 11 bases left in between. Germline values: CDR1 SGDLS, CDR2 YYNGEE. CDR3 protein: CASSPNRRNSPLHF. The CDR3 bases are TGTGCCAGCAGCCCAAACAGACGTAATTCACCCCTCCACTTT. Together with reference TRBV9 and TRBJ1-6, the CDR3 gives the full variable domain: DSGVTQTPKHLITATGQRVTLRCSPRSGDLSVYWYQQSLDQGLQFLIQYYNGEERAKGNILERFSAQQFPDLHSELNLSSLELGDSALYFCASSPNRRNSPLHFGNGTRLTVT.

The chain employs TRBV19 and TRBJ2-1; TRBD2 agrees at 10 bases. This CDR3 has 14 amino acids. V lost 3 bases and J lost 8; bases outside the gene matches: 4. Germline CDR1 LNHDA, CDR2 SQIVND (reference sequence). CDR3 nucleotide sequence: TGTGCCAGTAGTATCAGGGGACTAGCGTATGAGCAGTTCTTC. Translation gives CASSIRGLAYEQFF.

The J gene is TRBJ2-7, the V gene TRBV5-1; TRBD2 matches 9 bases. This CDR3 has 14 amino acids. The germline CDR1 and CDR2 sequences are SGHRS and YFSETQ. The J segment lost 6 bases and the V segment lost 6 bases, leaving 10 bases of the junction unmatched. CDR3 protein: CASNSLSSGGEQYF. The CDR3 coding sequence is TGCGCCAGCAACTCCCTCAGTAGCGGGGGCGAGCAGTACTTC.

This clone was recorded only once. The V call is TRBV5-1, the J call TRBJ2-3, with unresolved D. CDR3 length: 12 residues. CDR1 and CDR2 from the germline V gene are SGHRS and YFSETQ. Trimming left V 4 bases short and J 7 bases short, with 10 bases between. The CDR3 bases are TGCGCCAGCAGCCCCGGCCCCAATACGCAGTATTTT. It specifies CASSPGPNTQYF.

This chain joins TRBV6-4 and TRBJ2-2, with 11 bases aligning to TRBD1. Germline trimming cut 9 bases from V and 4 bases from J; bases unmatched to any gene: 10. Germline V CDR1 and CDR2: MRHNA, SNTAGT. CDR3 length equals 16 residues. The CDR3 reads CARGQGAERGTGELFF. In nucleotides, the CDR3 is TGTGCCAGAGGACAGGGGGCGGAGCGAGGCACCGGGGAGCTGTTTTTT.

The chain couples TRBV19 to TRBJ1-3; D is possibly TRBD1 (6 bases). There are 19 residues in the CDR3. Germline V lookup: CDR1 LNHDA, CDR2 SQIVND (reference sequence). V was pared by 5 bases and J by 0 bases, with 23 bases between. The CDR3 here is CASSAFRDISTLSGNTIYF. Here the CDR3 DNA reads TGTGCCAGTAGTGCCTTCCGGGACATTTCGACTCTCTCTGGAAACACCATATATTTT.

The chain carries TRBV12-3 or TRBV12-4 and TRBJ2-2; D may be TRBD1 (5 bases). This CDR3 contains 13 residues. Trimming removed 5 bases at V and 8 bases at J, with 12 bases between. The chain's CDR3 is CASSGASGGELFF. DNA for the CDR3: TGTGCCAGCAGTGGGGCCTCCGGGGGGGAGCTGTTTTTT.

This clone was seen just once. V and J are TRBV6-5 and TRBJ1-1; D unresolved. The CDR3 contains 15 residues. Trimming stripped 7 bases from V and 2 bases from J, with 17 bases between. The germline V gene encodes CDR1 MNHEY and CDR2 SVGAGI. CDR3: CASTPAGRKNTEAFF. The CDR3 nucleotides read TGTGCCAGCACCCCAGCCGGACGGAAAAACACTGAAGCTTTCTTT.